The 18 T cell receptor beta chains in this list originate from one sample, sequenced in a study of PD-L1 blockade in urothelial cancer. TCRdb's copy holds only in-frame clones and misses some; the assay was immunoSEQ multiplex PCR. The table records 35,000 or so clones, around four fifths of them present only once. Material: PBMCs, obtained around atezolizumab (anti-PD-L1) treatment. The origin of the receptors is a man aged 60 to 75 with urothelial cancer.

The chain links TRBV9 to TRBJ2-1; TRBD2 aligns across 8 bases. The V gene's germline CDR1 is SGDLS and CDR2 YYNGEE. With V trimmed by 1 base and J by 3 bases, 6 bases remained unmatched. The CDR3 totals 16 residues. The CDR3, as DNA: TGTGCCAGCAGCGTATCCGGGACTAGTGACTACAATGAGCAGTTCTTC. Translated: CASSVSGTSDYNEQFF.

This clone was seen a single time. The chain has TRBV5-6 and TRBJ2-7; 7 bases are shared with TRBD1. Trimming took 4 bases from V and 2 from J; bases not matched to a gene: 9. The length of the CDR3 is 15 residues. CDR1 is SGHDT, CDR2 YYEEEE, per germline. The CDR3 DNA reads TGTGCCAGCAGCGCCAACAGGGGACGCCCCTACGAGCAGTACTTC. This translates into CASSANRGRPYEQYF.

The V gene is TRBV5-1, the J gene TRBJ2-2, with 7 bases identical to TRBD2. This CDR3 comprises 18 residues. J gave up 8 bases and V 1 base, and 17 bases lay outside the gene matches. CDR1 is SGHRS and CDR2 is YFSETQ in the germline V gene. The CDR3 is CASSLRLAAEESSGELFF. DNA of the CDR3: TGCGCCAGCAGCTTGAGGCTAGCGGCGGAGGAAAGTTCGGGGGAGCTGTTTTTT. Full variable domain (rest looked up from reference TRBV5-1 and TRBJ2-2): KAGVTQTPRYLIKTRGQQVTLSCSPISGHRSVSWYQQTPGQGLQFLFEYFSETQRNKGNFPGRFSGRQFSNSRSEMNVSTLELGDSALYLCASSLRLAAEESSGELFFGEGSRLTVL.

V and J are TRBV28 and TRBJ2-3, with 8 positions matching TRBD1. The CDR3 extends over 15 amino acids. J lost 3 bases, V lost 8 bases, and 10 bases had no gene match. Germline V lookup: CDR1 MDHEN, CDR2 SYDVKM. CDR3 region: CASRPQGAATDTQYF. CDR3 coding DNA: TGTGCCAGCCGGCCCCAGGGGGCTGCAACAGATACGCAGTATTTT.

The rearrangement uses TRBV6-1 and TRBJ1-2, with D possibly TRBD1 on 6 matching bases. The length of the CDR3 is 13 residues. Germline CDR1 MNHNS, CDR2 SASEGT. Trimming shortened V by 6 bases and J by 1 base, and 9 bases separated the two germline ends. The CDR3 coding sequence is TGTGCCAGCAGCGGACAGCTTAACTATGGCTACACCTTC. Translated, it gives CASSGQLNYGYTF.

V gene TRBV11-3 combines with J gene TRBJ2-6; 12 nucleotides align to TRBD1. From germline, CDR1 is SGHNT and CDR2 YENEEA. The CDR3 is 18 residues long. Unmatched junction bases numbered 7, after V lost 6 bases and J lost 1 base. DNA for the CDR3: TGTGCCAGCAGTCCCGGGACAGGGGGCGCGTCTGGGGCCAACGTCCTGACTTTC. This translates into CASSPGTGGASGANVLTF. The full variable domain, in which reference TRBV11-3 and TRBJ2-6 provide the parts outside the CDR3, is EAGVVQSPRYKIIEKKQPVAFWCNPISGHNTLYWYLQNLGQGPELLIRYENEEAVDDSQLPKDRFSAERLKGVDSTLKIQPAELGDSAVYLCASSPGTGGASGANVLTFGAGSRLTVL.

The chain combines TRBV5-6 with TRBJ1-2; perhaps TRBD1 as D (5 bases). Germline-derived CDR1 and CDR2 are SGHDT and YYEEEE. The CDR3 has 13 amino acids. V lost 3 bases and J 14 bases, leaving 20 bases between the germline ends. The CDR3 sequence is CASSSQMTERLTF. In nucleotides, the CDR3 is TGTGCCAGCAGCTCCCAGATGACAGAACGCCTAACCTTC.

This chain connects TRBV27 to TRBJ1-5; D perhaps matches TRBD1 (5 bases). The CDR3 runs to 15 residues. The V end was cut by 2 bases, the J end by 6 bases, with 14 bases between. Germline V gene lookup returns CDR1 MNHEY and CDR2 SMNVEV (reference sequence). CDR3 loop: CASSLEGMGGQPQHF. In DNA, the CDR3 is TGTGCCAGCAGTTTAGAAGGGATGGGGGGTCAGCCCCAGCATTTT.

This clone was observed once. This sequence joins TRBV7-2 and TRBJ2-2; 8 nucleotides match TRBD2. The CDR3 totals 15 residues. J gave up 7 bases and V 2 bases, and 6 bases lay outside the gene matches. Germline values: CDR1 SGHTA, CDR2 FQGNSA. The CDR3 here is CASSLRTSTGGELFF. The CDR3 nucleotides read TGTGCCAGCAGCTTAAGGACTAGCACCGGCGGGGAGCTGTTTTTT.

V gene TRBV29-1 combines with J gene TRBJ2-6; D not resolved. V was cut by 7 bases and J by 0 bases, with 10 bases left in between. Germline lookup yields CDR1 SQVTM and CDR2 ANQGSEA. The CDR3 runs 14 residues. The CDR3 is CSAPDPSGANVLTF. The DNA for the CDR3 is TGCAGCGCCCCAGATCCCTCTGGGGCCAACGTCCTGACTTTC.

The chain employs TRBV4-3 and TRBJ1-2; the match to TRBD1 covers 8 bases. The V gene's germline CDR1 is LGHNA and CDR2 YSLEER. The ends lost 2 bases at V and 8 bases at J; junction bases unmatched: 13. This CDR3 comprises 16 residues. The CDR3, as DNA: TGCGCCAGCAGCCAACATTTCTTAGGACAGGGTTACGGCTACACCTTC. As protein: CASSQHFLGQGYGYTF.

The V and J genes are TRBV5-1 and TRBJ2-7; 11 nucleotides line up with TRBD1. Germline CDR1 SGHRS, CDR2 YFSETQ. V lost 4 bases to trimming and J lost 7 bases; unmatched junction nucleotides: 13. The CDR3 is made up of 16 amino acids. DNA of the CDR3: TGCGCCAGCAGCGTAGGACAGGGGGCGTCCAGGGGGGAGCAGTACTTC. Its protein is CASSVGQGASRGEQYF.

This sequence joins TRBV7-2 and TRBJ2-7, with 10 bases that match TRBD1. The ends lost 3 bases at V and 3 bases at J; junction bases unmatched: 5. The CDR3 is 15 amino acids. Germline CDR1 is SGHTA and CDR2 is FQGNSA. CDR3 DNA sequence: TGTGCCAGCAGCTTCCCCGGGACAGGGGTCTACGAGCAGTACTTC. The encoded protein is CASSFPGTGVYEQYF.

The chain recombines TRBV7-2 with TRBJ2-5, with TRBD2 matching over 7 bases. The germline V gene encodes CDR1 SGHTA and CDR2 FQGNSA. With V trimmed by 3 bases and J by 4 bases, 11 bases remained unmatched. The CDR3 contains 16 residues. The CDR3 DNA follows: TGTGCCAGCAGCTTGGGTAGCGGGCCGCCTCGAGAGACCCAGTACTTC. It specifies CASSLGSGPPRETQYF.

This chain connects TRBV7-9 to TRBJ1-2; tentative D call: TRBD1 (5 bases). CDR3 length: 15 amino acids. The V end lost 5 bases, the J end lost 4 bases, and 17 bases lay between the germline ends. Germline assignment: CDR1 SEHNR and CDR2 FQNEAQ (reference sequence). The CDR3 DNA follows: TGTGCCAGCAGCCTATGGGGCAGGGTGCCCTATGGCTACACCTTC. Translating it yields CASSLWGRVPYGYTF.

The V call is TRBV5-1, the J call TRBJ1-1; perhaps TRBD1 as D (6 bases). V lost 0 bases, J lost 1 base, and 10 bases lay in between. This CDR3 spans 15 amino acids. The V gene's germline CDR1 is SGHRS and CDR2 YFSETQ. The CDR3 spells CASSLANRANTEAFF. The CDR3 DNA reads TGCGCCAGCAGCTTGGCAAACAGGGCGAACACTGAAGCTTTCTTT.

The chain recombines TRBV28 with TRBJ2-7; 8 nucleotides match TRBD2. Germline CDR1 and CDR2: MDHEN and SYDVKM. This CDR3 has 16 residues. J lost 1 base, V lost 3 bases, and 8 bases had no gene match. In nucleotides, the CDR3 is TGTGCCAGCAGTTTTTCCCAGCGGGAGTTTTCCTACGAGCAGTACTTC. Translated, it gives CASSFSQREFSYEQYF.

The chain recombines TRBV7-9 with TRBJ1-1, with D maybe TRBD1 (6 bases). This CDR3 is 14 amino acids long. The V end lost 1 base, the J end lost 6 bases, and 12 bases lay between the germline ends. Germline V CDR1 and CDR2: SEHNR, FQNEAQ (reference sequence). In nucleotides, the CDR3 is TGTGCCAGCAGCTTAGTAATGGGGGCCGCTGAAGCTTTCTTT. Translating gives CASSLVMGAAEAFF.